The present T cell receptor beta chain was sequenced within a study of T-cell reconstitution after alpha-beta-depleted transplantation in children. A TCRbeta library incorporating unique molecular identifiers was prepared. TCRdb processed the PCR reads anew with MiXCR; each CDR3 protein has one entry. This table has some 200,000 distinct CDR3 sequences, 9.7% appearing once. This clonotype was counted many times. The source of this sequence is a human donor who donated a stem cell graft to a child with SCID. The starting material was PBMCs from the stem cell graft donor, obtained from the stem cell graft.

The CDR3 sequence is CSARSGGYSDTQYF. CDR3 nucleotide sequence: TGCAGTGCTCGCTCCGGGGGATATTCAGATACGCAGTATTTT. This sequence joins TRBV20-1 and TRBJ2-3; D may be TRBD2 (6 bases). Trimming removed 5 bases at V and 4 bases at J, with 16 bases between. The CDR3 extends over 14 amino acids. In germline, CDR1 is DFQATT, CDR2 SNEGSKA (reference sequence).